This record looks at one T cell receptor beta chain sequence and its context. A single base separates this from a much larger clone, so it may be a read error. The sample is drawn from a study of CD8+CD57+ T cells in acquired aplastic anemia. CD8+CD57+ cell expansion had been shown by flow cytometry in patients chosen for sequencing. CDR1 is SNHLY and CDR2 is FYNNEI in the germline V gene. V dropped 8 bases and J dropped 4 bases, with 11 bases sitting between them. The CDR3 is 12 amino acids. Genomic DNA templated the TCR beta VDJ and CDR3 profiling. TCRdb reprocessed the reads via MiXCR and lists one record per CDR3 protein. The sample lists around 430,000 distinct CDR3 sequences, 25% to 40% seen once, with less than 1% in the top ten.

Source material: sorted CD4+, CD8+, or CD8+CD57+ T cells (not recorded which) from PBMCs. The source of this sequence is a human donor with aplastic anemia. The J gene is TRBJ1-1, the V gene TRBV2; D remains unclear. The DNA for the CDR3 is TGTGCCAGCGGTTTAAGTTTCACTGAAGCTTTCTTT. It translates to CASGLSFTEAFF.